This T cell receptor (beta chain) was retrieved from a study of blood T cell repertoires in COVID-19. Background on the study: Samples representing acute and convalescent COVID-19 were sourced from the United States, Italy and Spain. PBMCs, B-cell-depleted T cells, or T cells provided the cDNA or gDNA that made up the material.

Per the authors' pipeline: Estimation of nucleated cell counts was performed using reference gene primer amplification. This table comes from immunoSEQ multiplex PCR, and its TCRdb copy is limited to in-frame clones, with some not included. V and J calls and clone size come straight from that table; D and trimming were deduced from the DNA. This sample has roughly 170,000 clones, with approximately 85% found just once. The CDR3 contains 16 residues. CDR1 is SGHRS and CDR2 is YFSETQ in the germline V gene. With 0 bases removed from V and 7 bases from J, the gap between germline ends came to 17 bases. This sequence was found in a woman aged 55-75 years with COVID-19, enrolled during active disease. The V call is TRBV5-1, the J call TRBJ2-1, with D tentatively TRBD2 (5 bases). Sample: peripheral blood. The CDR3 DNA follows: TGCGCCAGCAGCTTGGAGCGGCTAGCCCTGGGAAATGAGCAGTTCTTC. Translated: CASSLERLALGNEQFF.